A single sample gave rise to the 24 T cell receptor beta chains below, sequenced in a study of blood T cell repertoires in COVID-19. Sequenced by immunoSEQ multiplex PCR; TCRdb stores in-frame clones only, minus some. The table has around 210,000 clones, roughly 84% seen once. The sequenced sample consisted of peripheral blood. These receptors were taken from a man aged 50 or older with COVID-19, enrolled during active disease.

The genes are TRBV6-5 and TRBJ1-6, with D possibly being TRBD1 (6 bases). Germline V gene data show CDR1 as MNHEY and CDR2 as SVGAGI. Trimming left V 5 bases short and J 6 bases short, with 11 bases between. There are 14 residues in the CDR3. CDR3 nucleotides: TGTGCCAGCAGTCCGGGACAAACTAATTCACCCCTCCACTTT. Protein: CASSPGQTNSPLHF.

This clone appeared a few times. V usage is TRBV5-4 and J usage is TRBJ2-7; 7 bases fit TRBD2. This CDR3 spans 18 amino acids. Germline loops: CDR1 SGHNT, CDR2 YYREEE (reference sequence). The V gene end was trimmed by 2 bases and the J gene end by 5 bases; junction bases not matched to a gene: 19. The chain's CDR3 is CASSFYEGGPSPVHEQYF. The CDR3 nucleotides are TGTGCCAGCAGCTTTTATGAGGGAGGGCCGTCTCCAGTCCACGAGCAGTACTTC. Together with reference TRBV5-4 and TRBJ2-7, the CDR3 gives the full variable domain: ETGVTQSPTHLIKTRGQQVTLRCSSQSGHNTVSWYQQALGQGPQFIFQYYREEENGRGNFPPRFSGLQFPNYSSELNVNALELDDSALYLCASSFYEGGPSPVHEQYFGPGTRLTVT.

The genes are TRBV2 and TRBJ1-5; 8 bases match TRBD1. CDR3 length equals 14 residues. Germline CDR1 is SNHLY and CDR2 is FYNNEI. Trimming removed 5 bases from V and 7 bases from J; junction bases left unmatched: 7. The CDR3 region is CASSLGQARQPQHF. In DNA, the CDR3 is TGTGCCAGCAGTCTGGGACAGGCCCGGCAGCCCCAGCATTTT.

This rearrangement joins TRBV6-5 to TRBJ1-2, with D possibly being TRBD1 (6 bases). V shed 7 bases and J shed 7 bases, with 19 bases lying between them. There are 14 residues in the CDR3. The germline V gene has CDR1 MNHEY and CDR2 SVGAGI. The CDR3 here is CASTPNGGAGGYTF. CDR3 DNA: TGTGCCAGCACCCCTAATGGGGGGGCAGGTGGCTACACCTTC.

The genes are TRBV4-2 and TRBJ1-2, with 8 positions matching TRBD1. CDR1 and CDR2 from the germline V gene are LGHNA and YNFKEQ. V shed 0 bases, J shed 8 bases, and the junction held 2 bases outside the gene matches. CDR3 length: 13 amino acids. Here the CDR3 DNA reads TGTGCCAGCAGCCAAGAACAGGGGGAAGGCTACACCTTC. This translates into CASSQEQGEGYTF.

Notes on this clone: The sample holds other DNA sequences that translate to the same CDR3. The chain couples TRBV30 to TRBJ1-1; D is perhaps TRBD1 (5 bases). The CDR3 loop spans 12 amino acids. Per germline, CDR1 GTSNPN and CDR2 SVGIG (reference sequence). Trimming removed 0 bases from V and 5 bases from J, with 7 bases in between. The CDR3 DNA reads TGTGCCTGGAGTGTGGGGGGGACTGAAGCTTTCTTT. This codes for CAWSVGGTEAFF.

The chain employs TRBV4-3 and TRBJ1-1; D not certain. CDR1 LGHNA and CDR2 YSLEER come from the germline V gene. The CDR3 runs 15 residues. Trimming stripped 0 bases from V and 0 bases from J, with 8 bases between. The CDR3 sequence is CASSQDPVLNTEAFF. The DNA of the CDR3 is TGCGCCAGCAGCCAAGACCCTGTTTTGAACACTGAAGCTTTCTTT.

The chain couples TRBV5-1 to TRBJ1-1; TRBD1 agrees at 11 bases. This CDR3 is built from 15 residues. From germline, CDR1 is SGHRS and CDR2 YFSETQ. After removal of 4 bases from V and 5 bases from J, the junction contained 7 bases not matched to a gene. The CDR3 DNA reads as TGCGCCAGCAGCGAGACGGACAGGGGGCAAACTGAAGCTTTCTTT. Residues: CASSETDRGQTEAFF.

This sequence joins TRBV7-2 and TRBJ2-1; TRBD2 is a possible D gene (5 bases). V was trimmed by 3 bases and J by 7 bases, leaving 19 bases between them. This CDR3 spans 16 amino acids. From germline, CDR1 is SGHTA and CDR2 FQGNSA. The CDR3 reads CASSFSQTTSANEQFF. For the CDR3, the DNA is TGTGCCAGCAGCTTCAGCCAGACAACTAGTGCAAATGAGCAGTTCTTC.

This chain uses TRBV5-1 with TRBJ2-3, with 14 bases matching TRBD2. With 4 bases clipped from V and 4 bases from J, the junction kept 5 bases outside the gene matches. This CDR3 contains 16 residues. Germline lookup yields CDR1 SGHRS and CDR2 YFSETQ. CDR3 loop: CASSVGLAGDADTQYF. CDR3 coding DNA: TGCGCCAGCAGCGTGGGACTAGCGGGAGACGCAGATACGCAGTATTTT.

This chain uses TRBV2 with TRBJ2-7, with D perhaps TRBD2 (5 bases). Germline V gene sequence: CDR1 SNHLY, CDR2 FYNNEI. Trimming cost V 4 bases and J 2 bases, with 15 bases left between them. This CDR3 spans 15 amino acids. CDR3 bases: TGTGCCAGCAGTGCCCGGGGTGGCCTCACCTACGAGCAGTACTTC. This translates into CASSARGGLTYEQYF.

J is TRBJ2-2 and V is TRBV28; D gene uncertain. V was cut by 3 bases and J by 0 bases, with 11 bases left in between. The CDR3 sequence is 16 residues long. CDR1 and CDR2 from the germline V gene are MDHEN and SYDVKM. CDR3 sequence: CASSLGAVSNTGELFF. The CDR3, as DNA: TGTGCCAGCAGTTTGGGCGCCGTCTCGAACACCGGGGAGCTGTTTTTT.

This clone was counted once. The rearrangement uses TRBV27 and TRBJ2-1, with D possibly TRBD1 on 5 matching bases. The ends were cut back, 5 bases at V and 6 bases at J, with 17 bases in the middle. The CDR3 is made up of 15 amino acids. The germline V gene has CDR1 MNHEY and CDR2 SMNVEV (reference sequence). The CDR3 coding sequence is TGTGCCAGCAGTCCCCGGCAGGGCTACCTCAATGAGCAGTTCTTC. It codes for CASSPRQGYLNEQFF.

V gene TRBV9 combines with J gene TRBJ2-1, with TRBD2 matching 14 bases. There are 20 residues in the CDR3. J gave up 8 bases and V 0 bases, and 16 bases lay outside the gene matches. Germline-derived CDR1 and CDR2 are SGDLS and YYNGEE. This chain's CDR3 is CASSVATGTSGGHTRYEQFF. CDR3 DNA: TGTGCCAGCAGCGTAGCGACTGGGACTAGCGGGGGTCACACACGCTATGAGCAGTTCTTC.

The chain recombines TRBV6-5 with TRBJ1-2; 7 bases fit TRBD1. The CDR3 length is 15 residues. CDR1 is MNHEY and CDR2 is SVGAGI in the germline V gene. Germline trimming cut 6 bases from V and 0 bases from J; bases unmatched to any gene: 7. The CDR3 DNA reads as TGTGCCAGCAGCGGGACAGCCCAAGCTAACTATGGCTACACCTTC. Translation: CASSGTAQANYGYTF.

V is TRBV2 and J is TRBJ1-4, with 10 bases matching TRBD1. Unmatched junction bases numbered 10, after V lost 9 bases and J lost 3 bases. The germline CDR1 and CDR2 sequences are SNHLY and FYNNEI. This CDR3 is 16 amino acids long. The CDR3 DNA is TGTGCCAGTCATTACCGGGACAGGGGCGCTAATGAAAAACTGTTTTTT. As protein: CASHYRDRGANEKLFF.

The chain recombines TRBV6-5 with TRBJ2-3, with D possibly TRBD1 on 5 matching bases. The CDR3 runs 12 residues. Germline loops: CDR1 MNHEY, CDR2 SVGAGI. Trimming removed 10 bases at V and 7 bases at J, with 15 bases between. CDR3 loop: CATAVDSHTQYF. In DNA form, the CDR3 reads TGTGCCACCGCAGTTGACAGTCATACGCAGTATTTT.

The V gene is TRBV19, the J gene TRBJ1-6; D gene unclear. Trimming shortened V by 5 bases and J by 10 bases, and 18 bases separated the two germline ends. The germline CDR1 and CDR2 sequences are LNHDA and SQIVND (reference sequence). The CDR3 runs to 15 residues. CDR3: CASSPSGGWESPLHF. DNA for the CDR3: TGTGCCAGTAGTCCCTCGGGAGGGTGGGAATCACCCCTCCACTTT. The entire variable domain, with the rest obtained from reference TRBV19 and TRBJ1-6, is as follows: DGGITQSPKYLFRKEGQNVTLSCEQNLNHDAMYWYRQDPGQGLRLIYYSQIVNDFQKGDIAEGYSVSREKKESFPLTVTSAQKNPTAFYLCASSPSGGWESPLHFGNGTRLTVT.

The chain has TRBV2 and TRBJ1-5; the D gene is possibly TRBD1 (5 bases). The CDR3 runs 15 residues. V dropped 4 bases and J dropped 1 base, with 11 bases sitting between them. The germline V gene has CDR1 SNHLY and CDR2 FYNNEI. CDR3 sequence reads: CASSVDTGSNQPQHF. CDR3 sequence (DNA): TGTGCCAGCAGTGTGGACACTGGGAGCAATCAGCCCCAGCATTTT. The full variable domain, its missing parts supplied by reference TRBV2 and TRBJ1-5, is EPEVTQTPSHQVTQMGQEVILRCVPISNHLYFYWYRQILGQKVEFLVSFYNNEISEKSEIFDDQFSVERPDGSNFTLKIRSTKLEDSAMYFCASSVDTGSNQPQHFGDGTRLSIL.

The CDR3 here is CASSLVQNEQYF. CDR3 coding DNA: TGTGCCAGCAGCTTAGTTCAAAACGAGCAGTACTTC. The rearrangement joins TRBV7-8 to TRBJ2-5; D unresolved. The assigned J gene may be wrong: the sequence end matches TRBJ2-7 better. Germline V gene data show CDR1 as SGHVS and CDR2 as FQNEAQ. The CDR3 loop spans 12 amino acids.

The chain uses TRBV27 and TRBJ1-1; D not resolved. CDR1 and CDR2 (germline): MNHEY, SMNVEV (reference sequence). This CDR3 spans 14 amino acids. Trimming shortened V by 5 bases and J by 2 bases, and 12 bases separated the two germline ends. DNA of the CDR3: TGTGCCAGCAGTGCAGGAGGGTTAAACACTGAAGCTTTCTTT. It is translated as CASSAGGLNTEAFF.

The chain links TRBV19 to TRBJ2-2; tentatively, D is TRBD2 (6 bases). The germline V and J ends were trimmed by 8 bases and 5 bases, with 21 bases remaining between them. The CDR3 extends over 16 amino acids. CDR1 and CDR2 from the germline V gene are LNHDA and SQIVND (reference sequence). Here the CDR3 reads CASSNRDSLRTGELFF. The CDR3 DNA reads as TGTGCCAGTTCCAACCGGGACTCTCTAAGAACCGGGGAGCTGTTTTTT.

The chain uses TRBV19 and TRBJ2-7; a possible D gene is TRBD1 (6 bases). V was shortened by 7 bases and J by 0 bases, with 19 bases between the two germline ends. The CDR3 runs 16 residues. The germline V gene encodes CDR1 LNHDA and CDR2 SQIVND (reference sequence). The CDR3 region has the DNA TGTGCCAGTAAGCCCTTCTTGGGGGCCAGCTCCTACGAGCAGTACTTC. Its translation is CASKPFLGASSYEQYF.

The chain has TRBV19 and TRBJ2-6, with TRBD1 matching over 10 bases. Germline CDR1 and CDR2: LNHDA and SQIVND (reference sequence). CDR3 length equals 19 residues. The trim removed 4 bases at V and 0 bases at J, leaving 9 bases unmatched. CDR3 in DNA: TGTGCCAGTAGTAGATTCGTGGGACAGGGGACCTCTGGGGCCAACGTCCTGACTTTC. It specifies CASSRFVGQGTSGANVLTF.